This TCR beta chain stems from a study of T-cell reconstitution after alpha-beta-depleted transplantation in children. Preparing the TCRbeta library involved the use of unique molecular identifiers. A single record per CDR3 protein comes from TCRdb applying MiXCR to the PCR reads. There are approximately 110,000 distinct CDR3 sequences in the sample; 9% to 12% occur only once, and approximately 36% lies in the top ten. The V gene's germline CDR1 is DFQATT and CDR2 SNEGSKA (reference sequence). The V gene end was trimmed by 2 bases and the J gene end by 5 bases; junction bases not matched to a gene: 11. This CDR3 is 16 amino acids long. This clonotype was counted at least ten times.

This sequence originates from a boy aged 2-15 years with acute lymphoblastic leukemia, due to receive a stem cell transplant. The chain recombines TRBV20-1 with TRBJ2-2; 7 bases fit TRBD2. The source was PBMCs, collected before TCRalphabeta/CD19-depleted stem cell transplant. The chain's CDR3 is CSARSPTSGGTGELFF. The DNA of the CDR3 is TGCAGTGCTAGATCCCCCACCTCGGGAGGAACCGGGGAGCTGTTTTTT.